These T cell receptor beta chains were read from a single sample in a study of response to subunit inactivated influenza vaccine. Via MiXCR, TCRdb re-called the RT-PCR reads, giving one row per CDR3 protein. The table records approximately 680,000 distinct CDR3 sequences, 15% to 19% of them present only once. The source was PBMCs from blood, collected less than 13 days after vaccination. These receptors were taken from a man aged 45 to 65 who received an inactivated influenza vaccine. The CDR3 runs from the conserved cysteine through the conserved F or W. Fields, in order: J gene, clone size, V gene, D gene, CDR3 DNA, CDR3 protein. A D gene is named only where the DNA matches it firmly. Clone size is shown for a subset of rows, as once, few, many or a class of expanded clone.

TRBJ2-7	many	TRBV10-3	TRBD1	TGTGCCACTTGGGACAGGGCTGCCGGTTCCTCCTACGAGCAGTACTTC	CATWDRAAGSSYEQYF
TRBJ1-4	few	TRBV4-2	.	TGTGCCAGCAGCCAAGATTGGGGACGGAATGAAAAACTGTTTTTT	CASSQDWGRNEKLFF
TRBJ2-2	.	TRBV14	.	TGTGCCAGCAGCCAAGATTTGTCAGCCACCGGGGAGCTGTTTTTT	CASSQDLSATGELFF
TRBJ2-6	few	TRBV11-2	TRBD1	TGTGCCAGCAGCCCCATTATAGGGGGCGCGCGGTCACGCTCTGGGGCCAACGTCCTGACTTTC	CASSPIIGGARSRSGANVLTF
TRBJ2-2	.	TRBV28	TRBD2	TGTGCCAGCAGCCCAACACCGGGACTAGCGGGAGCCGGGGAGCTGTTTTTT	CASSPTPGLAGAGELFF
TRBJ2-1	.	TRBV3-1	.	TGTGCCAGCAGCCAAGTCACAGATTACAATGAGCAGTTCTTC	CASSQVTDYNEQFF
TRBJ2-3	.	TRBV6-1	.	TGTGCCAGCGCCCCGGAGGAGCGGAGATACACAGATACGCAGTATTTT	CASAPEERRYTDTQYF
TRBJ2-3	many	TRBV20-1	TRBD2	TGCAGTGCTAGGTTCCTAGCGGGAGGGAGTGAGACGCAGTATTTT	CSARFLAGGSETQYF
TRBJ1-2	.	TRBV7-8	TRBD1	TGTGCCAGCAGCGCAGGAGGACAGGGGCAAGGCTACACCTTC	CASSAGGQGQGYTF
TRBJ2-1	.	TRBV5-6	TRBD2	TGTGCCAGCAGCACCGGACTAGCGGGAGGTCACAATGAGCAGTTCTTC	CASSTGLAGGHNEQFF
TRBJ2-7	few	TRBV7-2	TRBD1	TGTGCCAGCAGCTTAGCCGGGACAGGGGGCCACGAGCAGTACTTC	CASSLAGTGGHEQYF
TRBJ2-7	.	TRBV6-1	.	TGTGCCAGCAGGTTGGCAACCGGGCCCTCCTACGAGCAGTACTTC	CASRLATGPSYEQYF
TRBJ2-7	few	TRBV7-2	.	TGTGCCAGCAGTTCCCTCGGGTCGACCTTCGGCGAGCAGTACTTC	CASSSLGSTFGEQYF
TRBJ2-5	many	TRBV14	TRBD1	TGTGCCAGCAGCCGCGACAGGGGGCAAGAGACCCAGTACTTC	CASSRDRGQETQYF
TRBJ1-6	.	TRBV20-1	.	TGCAGTGCCGAAACCGGAAACTATAATTCACCCCTCCACTTT	CSAETGNYNSPLHF
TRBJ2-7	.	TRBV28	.	TGTGCCAGCAGTTTCCCCCCGAGCACTAGCTCCCTTGGGTACGAGCAGTACTTC	CASSFPPSTSSLGYEQYF
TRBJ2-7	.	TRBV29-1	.	TGCAGCGCGAGGTCCCCGAGTATCGACGAGCAGTACTTC	CSARSPSIDEQYF
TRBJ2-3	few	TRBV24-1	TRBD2	TGTGCCACCACGGGACTAGCAGATACGCAGTATTTT	CATTGLADTQYF
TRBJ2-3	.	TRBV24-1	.	TGTGCCACCAGTGATTCCTCTTTCCGGACGGGCACAGATACGCAGTATTTT	CATSDSSFRTGTDTQYF
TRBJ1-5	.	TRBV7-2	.	TGTGCCAGCAGCTTATACGGGCAGGTGAATCAGCCCCAGCATTTT	CASSLYGQVNQPQHF
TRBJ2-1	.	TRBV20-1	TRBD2	TGCAGTGCTAAACGACCGCTAGCGGGAGTCTATGAGCAGTTCTTC	CSAKRPLAGVYEQFF
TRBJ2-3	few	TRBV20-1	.	TGCAGTGCTAGGACCCCTAGCGCCCAGGGGAATACGCAGTATTTT	CSARTPSAQGNTQYF
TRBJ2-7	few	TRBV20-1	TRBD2	TGCAGTGCAACCCTAGCGGGGGGGAAATCATACGAGCAGTACTTC	CSATLAGGKSYEQYF
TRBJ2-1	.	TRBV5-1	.	TGCGCCAGCAGCTTGGTTCAGGACCCCTACAATGAGCAGTTCTTC	CASSLVQDPYNEQFF
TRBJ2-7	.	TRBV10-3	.	TGTGCCATCAGTGAGGGGGCGGCCCACTCCTACGAGCAGTACTTC	CAISEGAAHSYEQYF
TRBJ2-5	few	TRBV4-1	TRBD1	TGCGCCAGCAGCCAAGTAGGCCAGGGACAGGAGACCCAGTACTTC	CASSQVGQGQETQYF
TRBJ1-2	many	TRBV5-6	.	TGTGCCAGCAGCTTGGACGAGGACTATGGCTACACCTTC	CASSLDEDYGYTF
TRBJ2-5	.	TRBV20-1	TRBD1	TGCACCGCCACGGACAGGGGGTTACAAGAGACCCAGTACTTC	CTATDRGLQETQYF
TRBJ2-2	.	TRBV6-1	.	TGTGCCAGCAGTGAGAGCGGTATTAGAACCGGGGAGCTGTTTTTT	CASSESGIRTGELFF
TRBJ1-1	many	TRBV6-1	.	TGTGCCAGCAACAAGGGAAGCACTGAAGCTTTCTTT	CASNKGSTEAFF
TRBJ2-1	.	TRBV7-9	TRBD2	TGTGCCACCGGACTAGCGGGAGCCGGCGGCAATGAGCAGTTCTTC	CATGLAGAGGNEQFF
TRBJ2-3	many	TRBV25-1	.	TGTGCCAGCAGTGTCTCGGGACTCGCTACGCAGTATTTT	CASSVSGLATQYF
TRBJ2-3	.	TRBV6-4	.	TGTGCCAGCAGTGCTGCGGGTGGGCCCTCCGCGCAGTATTTT	CASSAAGGPSAQYF
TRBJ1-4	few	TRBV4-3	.	TGCGCCAGCAGCAACCCCGGGACCCGACCCGGAAAACTGTTTTTT	CASSNPGTRPGKLFF
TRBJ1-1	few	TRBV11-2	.	TGTGCCAGCAGCTTACTGATCTGGTCGAACACTGAAGCTTTCTTT	CASSLLIWSNTEAFF
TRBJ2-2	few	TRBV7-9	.	TGTGCCAGCAGCCGTCTAACAACCGGGACAAACACCGGGGAGCTGTTTTTT	CASSRLTTGTNTGELFF
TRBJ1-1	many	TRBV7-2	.	TGTGCCAGCAGCACACAGAAGAACACTGAAGCTTTCTTT	CASSTQKNTEAFF
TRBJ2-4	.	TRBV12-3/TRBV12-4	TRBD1	TGTGCCAGCAGTTCCCCCGGCCCCTCGGGAAGTACAGGGGGCGCCAAAAACATTCAGTACTTC	CASSSPGPSGSTGGAKNIQYF
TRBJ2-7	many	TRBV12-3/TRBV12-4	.	TGTGCCAGCAGGAACAGCATTCTCTACGAGCAGTACTTC	CASRNSILYEQYF
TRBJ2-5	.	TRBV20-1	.	TGCAGTGCTAGAGTTCCGAGAGGCCAAGAGACCCAGTACTTC	CSARVPRGQETQYF
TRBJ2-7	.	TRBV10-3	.	TGTGCCATCAGTGAGACCGGGACAAACTACGAGCAGTACTTC	CAISETGTNYEQYF
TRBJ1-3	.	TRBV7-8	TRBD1	TGTGCCAGCATGCTGCGGAGAGGACAGGGGGGCGGGGACACCATATATTTT	CASMLRRGQGGGDTIYF
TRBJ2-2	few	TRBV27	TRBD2	TGTGCCAGCAGGGGAGCGGGGGCGAACACCGGGGAGCTGTTTTTT	CASRGAGANTGELFF
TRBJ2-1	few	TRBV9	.	TGTGCCAGCAGCGTGGGACCACTCAATGAGCAGTTCTTC	CASSVGPLNEQFF
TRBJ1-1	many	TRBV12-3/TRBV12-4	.	TGTGCCAGCAGTTTTCAGGGAGTGAACACTGAAGCTTTCTTT	CASSFQGVNTEAFF
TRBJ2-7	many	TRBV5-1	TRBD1	TGCGCCAGCAGCTACGGACAGGGAGACTCCTACGAGCAGTACTTC	CASSYGQGDSYEQYF
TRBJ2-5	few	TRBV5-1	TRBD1	TGCGCCAGCAGCTTGGGACACAGGGGGCAAGAGACCCAGTACTTC	CASSLGHRGQETQYF
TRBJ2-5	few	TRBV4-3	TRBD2	TGCGCCAGCAGCCAAGATGCGGGGGGGCTCGAAGAGACCCAGTACTTC	CASSQDAGGLEETQYF
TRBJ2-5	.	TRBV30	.	TGTGCCCTCCTTGAGGGAGTTGGGGAGACCCAGTACTTC	CALLEGVGETQYF
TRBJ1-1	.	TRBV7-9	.	TGTGCCAGCAGCTTAAGCTCCCGGAGAAACACTGAAGCTTTCTTT	CASSLSSRRNTEAFF
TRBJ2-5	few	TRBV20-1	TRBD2	TGCAGTGCTGCGGGACTAGCGGGGGACCTCCAAGAGACCCAGTACTTC	CSAAGLAGDLQETQYF
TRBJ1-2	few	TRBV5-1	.	TGCGCCAGCAGCTTGGACAGACCGATTTCAAACTATGGCTACACCTTC	CASSLDRPISNYGYTF
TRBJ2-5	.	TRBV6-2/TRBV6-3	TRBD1	TGTGCCAGCAGTTACCCTGCCGGGACAGTACAAGAGACCCAGTACTTC	CASSYPAGTVQETQYF
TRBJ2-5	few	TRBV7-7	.	TGTGCCAGCAGCGGAATACGGGGAATGGAGACCCAGTACTTC	CASSGIRGMETQYF
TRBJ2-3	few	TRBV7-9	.	TGTGCCAGCAGCTTAGGACCCGGGACGAGCACAGATACGCAGTATTTT	CASSLGPGTSTDTQYF
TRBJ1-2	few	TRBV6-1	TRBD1	TGTGCCAGCCACAGGGGAAACTATGGCTACACCTTC	CASHRGNYGYTF
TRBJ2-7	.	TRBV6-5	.	TGTGCCAGCAGTTACTCGATGGCAGCAAGCTCCTACGAGCAGTACTTC	CASSYSMAASSYEQYF
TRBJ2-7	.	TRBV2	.	TGTGCCAGCACCCAGAACTTCGGCTACGAGCAGTACTTC	CASTQNFGYEQYF